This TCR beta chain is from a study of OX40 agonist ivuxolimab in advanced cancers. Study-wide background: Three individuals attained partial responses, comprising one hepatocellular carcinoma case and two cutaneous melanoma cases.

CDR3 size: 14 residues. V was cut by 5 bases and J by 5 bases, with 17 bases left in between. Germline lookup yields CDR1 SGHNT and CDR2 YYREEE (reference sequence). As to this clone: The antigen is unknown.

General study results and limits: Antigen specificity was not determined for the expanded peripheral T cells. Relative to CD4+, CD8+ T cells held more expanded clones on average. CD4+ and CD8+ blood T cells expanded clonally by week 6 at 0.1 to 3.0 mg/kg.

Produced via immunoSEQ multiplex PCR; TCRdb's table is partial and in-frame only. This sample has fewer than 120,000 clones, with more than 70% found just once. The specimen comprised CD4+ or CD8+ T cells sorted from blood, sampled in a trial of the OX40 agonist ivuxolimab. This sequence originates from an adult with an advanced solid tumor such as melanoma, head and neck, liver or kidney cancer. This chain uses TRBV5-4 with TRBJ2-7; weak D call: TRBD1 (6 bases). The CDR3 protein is CASRDIQGSHEQYF. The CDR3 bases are TGTGCCAGCAGGGATATACAGGGTTCCCACGAGCAGTACTTC.